The 27 T cell receptor beta chains listed next were all sequenced from one sample in a study of shared clonotypes between healthy human individuals. Sequenced by immunoSEQ multiplex PCR; TCRdb stores in-frame clones only, minus some. The profile shows about 1,800,000 clones, approximately 95% of them singletons. Only CD45RO-negative cells positively selected for CCR7 counted as naive CD8 cells, so terminally differentiated effector memory CD45RA+ cells were excluded. The sample taken for sequencing was naive CD8+ T cells sorted from blood. These receptors were obtained from a young man in good health.

This chain connects TRBV11-1 to TRBJ2-7; D remains ambiguous. The CDR3 sequence is 14 residues long. Trimming took off 4 bases at V and 0 bases at J, with 10 bases between the two ends. Per germline, CDR1 SGHAT and CDR2 FQDESV (reference sequence). The CDR3 coding sequence is TGTGCCAGCAGCTCCAGACAAAGCTCCTACGAGCAGTACTTC. Protein: CASSSRQSSYEQYF.

V usage is TRBV12-5 and J usage is TRBJ1-4; D gene unclear. Germline CDR1 LGHNT, CDR2 FRNRAP. The CDR3 is 14 amino acids. V was trimmed by 8 bases and J by 3 bases, leaving 13 bases between them. CDR3 nucleotide sequence: TGTGCTAGTACGTACTCGGGTCCTAATGAAAAACTGTTTTTT. Its translation: CASTYSGPNEKLFF. The full variable domain, with the rest looked up from reference TRBV12-5 and TRBJ1-4, is DARVTQTPRHKVTEMGQEVTMRCQPILGHNTVFWYRQTMMQGLELLAYFRNRAPLDDSGMPKDRFSAEMPDATLATLKIQPSEPRDSAVYFCASTYSGPNEKLFFGSGTQLSVL.

The rearrangement links TRBV27 to TRBJ2-3; either TRBD1 or TRBD2 may supply D (6 bases each). The length of the CDR3 is 15 residues. From germline, CDR1 is MNHEY and CDR2 SMNVEV (reference sequence). The V and J ends lost 4 bases and 1 base respectively, with 12 bases between them. The CDR3 region is CASSSLRGGTDTQYF. Written as DNA, the CDR3 is TGTGCCAGCAGTTCCCTTAGGGGGGGCACAGATACGCAGTATTTT.

The chain carries TRBV29-1 and TRBJ1-1, with a possible D match to TRBD1 (5 bases). V dropped 4 bases and J dropped 0 bases, with 9 bases sitting between them. Germline V gene lookup returns CDR1 SQVTM and CDR2 ANQGSEA. The CDR3 runs to 13 residues. CDR3 DNA sequence: TGCAGCGTTGTAGCAGGGTTGAACACTGAAGCTTTCTTT. Translation gives CSVVAGLNTEAFF.

The CDR3 coding sequence is TGTGCCTGGAGTGTATTGGATATGAACTACGAGCAGTACTTC. This gives the protein CAWSVLDMNYEQYF. This rearrangement joins TRBV30 to TRBJ2-7; D remains ambiguous. Trimming pared 0 bases from V and 3 bases from J, leaving 12 bases between. Germline CDR1 and CDR2: GTSNPN and SVGIG (reference sequence). CDR3 size: 14 residues.

This clone was seen a single time. The chain employs TRBV11-3 and TRBJ2-3; 13 nucleotides align to TRBD2. The CDR3 totals 16 residues. The germline V gene has CDR1 SGHNT and CDR2 YENEEA. V shed 5 bases and J 4 bases; nucleotides not matched to a gene: 6. DNA of the CDR3: TGTGCCAGCAGCCTTGGACTAGCGGGAGTGTCAGATACGCAGTATTTT. This gives the protein CASSLGLAGVSDTQYF. The complete variable domain, with remaining parts taken from reference TRBV11-3 and TRBJ2-3, reads EAGVVQSPRYKIIEKKQPVAFWCNPISGHNTLYWYLQNLGQGPELLIRYENEEAVDDSQLPKDRFSAERLKGVDSTLKIQPAELGDSAVYLCASSLGLAGVSDTQYFGPGTRLTVL.

The chain recombines TRBV27 with TRBJ1-2; D is uncertain. In germline, CDR1 is MNHEY, CDR2 SMNVEV (reference sequence). The CDR3 consists of 14 residues. V dropped 0 bases and J dropped 0 bases, with 5 bases sitting between them. As DNA, the CDR3 is TGTGCCAGCAGTTTATCGGCACCTAACTATGGCTACACCTTC. As protein: CASSLSAPNYGYTF.

This clone was detected only a few times. The rearrangement uses TRBV5-5 and TRBJ1-5; 9 bases map to TRBD1. The germline CDR1 and CDR2 sequences are SGHKS and YYEKEE (reference sequence). The V gene end was trimmed by 0 bases and the J gene end by 7 bases; junction bases not matched to a gene: 5. CDR3 size: 15 residues. The CDR3 region has the DNA TGTGCCAGCAGCTTGGGGACAGGGGAAGGCCAGCCCCAGCATTTT. It encodes CASSLGTGEGQPQHF.

The gene calls are TRBV6-1 and TRBJ2-7; 7 positions match TRBD1. V shed 4 bases, J shed 3 bases, and the junction held 9 bases outside the gene matches. CDR1 MNHNS and CDR2 SASEGT come from the germline V gene. This CDR3 region has 15 residues. The CDR3 DNA reads as TGTGCCAGCAGTGTTAACCGGGACAGTTTCTACGAGCAGTACTTC. Protein sequence: CASSVNRDSFYEQYF.

This sequence joins TRBV30 and TRBJ1-1, with TRBD1 matching 9 bases. Germline CDR1 reads GTSNPN; CDR2 reads SVGIG (reference sequence). After removal of 7 bases from V and 5 bases from J, the junction contained 8 bases not matched to a gene. The CDR3 totals 13 residues. The CDR3, as DNA: TGTGCCTCGGACAGGGGAAGTGGGACTGAAGCTTTCTTT. It translates to CASDRGSGTEAFF.

The chain is built from TRBV11-1 and TRBJ2-1; a weak D match, TRBD1 (6 bases). Germline V gene data show CDR1 as SGHAT and CDR2 as FQDESV (reference sequence). V dropped 2 bases and J dropped 2 bases, with 16 bases sitting between them. This CDR3 spans 17 amino acids. The CDR3 DNA reads as TGTGCCAGCAGCTTAAATCCGGACAGAGAAGCCTACAATGAGCAGTTCTTC. It codes for CASSLNPDREAYNEQFF. The variable domain in full, with the rest retrieved from reference TRBV11-1 and TRBJ2-1, is EAEVAQSPRYKITEKSQAVAFWCDPISGHATLYWYRQILGQGPELLVQFQDESVVDDSQLPKDRFSAERLKGVDSTLKIQPAELGDSAMYLCASSLNPDREAYNEQFFGPGTRLTVL.

The rearrangement uses TRBV13 and TRBJ2-3; 11 bases map to TRBD2. The CDR3 extends over 15 amino acids. Looked up from germline, CDR1 is PRHDT and CDR2 is FYEKMQ (reference sequence). V lost 4 bases, J lost 2 bases, and 2 bases stayed unmatched. The CDR3: CASSYSGRATDTQYF. The DNA for the CDR3 is TGTGCCAGCAGCTATAGCGGGAGGGCCACAGATACGCAGTATTTT.

The genes are TRBV6-6 and TRBJ2-3, with 8 bases identical to TRBD2. There are 13 residues in the CDR3. The ends lost 6 bases at V and 5 bases at J; junction bases unmatched: 4. Germline V lookup: CDR1 MNHNY, CDR2 SVGAGI (reference sequence). CDR3 DNA sequence: TGTGCCAGCAGGGCCCTAGCGGGAGATACGCAGTATTTT. The encoded protein is CASRALAGDTQYF.

This clone is a singleton in its sample. The genes are TRBV7-9 and TRBJ2-7, with TRBD1 matching over 7 bases. The V segment lost 3 bases and the J segment 3 bases; nucleotides outside the gene matches: 8. The CDR3 extends over 15 amino acids. Germline values: CDR1 SEHNR, CDR2 FQNEAQ (reference sequence). CDR3 loop: CASSLVGGPGYEQYF. The CDR3 region has the DNA TGTGCCAGCAGCTTGGTAGGGGGCCCCGGCTACGAGCAGTACTTC.

The chain combines TRBV6-5 with TRBJ2-7; 7 bases line up with TRBD1. V dropped 2 bases and J dropped 5; count of bases not matched to a gene: 12. This CDR3 contains 16 residues. Germline CDR1 is MNHEY and CDR2 is SVGAGI. The CDR3 nucleotides read TGTGCCAGCAGTTACCAAGGGACAGAAAGATTGAACGAGCAGTACTTC. It encodes CASSYQGTERLNEQYF.

The chain links TRBV9 to TRBJ2-1, with 9 bases lining up with TRBD1. This CDR3 has 14 residues. Losses at the gene ends were 0 bases for V and 14 bases for J; bases not matched to a gene: 9. From germline, CDR1 is SGDLS and CDR2 YYNGEE. CDR3 sequence (DNA): TGTGCCAGCAGCGTAGCCACAGGGGGCGCGGGAGAGTTCTTC. Its protein product is CASSVATGGAGEFF.

Only a few counts were recorded for this clone. The chain employs TRBV13 and TRBJ1-2; D might be TRBD1 (5 bases). Germline assignment: CDR1 PRHDT and CDR2 FYEKMQ (reference sequence). The germline V and J ends were trimmed by 2 bases and 8 bases, with 15 bases remaining between them. The CDR3 length is 14 residues. The CDR3 DNA is TGTGCCAGCAGCTTAAACAGGCCACCGGGAGGCTACACCTTC. Protein sequence: CASSLNRPPGGYTF.

The V and J genes are TRBV2 and TRBJ2-1; D perhaps matches TRBD1 (6 bases). The ends were cut back, 1 base at V and 3 bases at J, with 19 bases in the middle. CDR3 length: 18 residues. Germline-derived CDR1 and CDR2 are SNHLY and FYNNEI. This CDR3 is CASSEVETGSILYNEQFF. Written as DNA, the CDR3 is TGTGCCAGCAGTGAAGTAGAAACAGGGTCCATTCTCTACAATGAGCAGTTCTTC. Filled out from reference TRBV2 and TRBJ2-1, the complete variable domain reads EPEVTQTPSHQVTQMGQEVILRCVPISNHLYFYWYRQILGQKVEFLVSFYNNEISEKSEIFDDQFSVERPDGSNFTLKIRSTKLEDSAMYFCASSEVETGSILYNEQFFGPGTRLTVL.

In regard to this clone: Other DNA sequences from this sample encode an identical CDR3 as well. V usage is TRBV4-1 and J usage is TRBJ2-7, with D unclear. From germline, CDR1 is MGHRA and CDR2 YSYEKL. CDR3 length: 13 amino acids. V was trimmed by 1 base and J by 4 bases, leaving 8 bases between them. This CDR3 reads CASSQVKGYEQYF. In nucleotides, the CDR3 is TGCGCCAGCAGCCAAGTTAAGGGTTACGAGCAGTACTTC.

The chain uses TRBV6-5 and TRBJ2-3, with 7 bases fitting TRBD1. With V trimmed by 5 bases and J by 4 bases, 3 bases remained unmatched. CDR3 size: 13 residues. Germline CDR1 and CDR2: MNHEY and SVGAGI. CDR3 coding DNA: TGTGCCAGCAGTAGACAGGGTCCAGATACGCAGTATTTT. Translated, it gives CASSRQGPDTQYF.

The chain couples TRBV5-1 to TRBJ2-1; D might be TRBD1 (6 bases). CDR1 is SGHRS and CDR2 is YFSETQ in the germline V gene. CDR3 length: 13 residues. The V and J ends lost 3 bases and 8 bases respectively, with 12 bases between them. The CDR3 spells CASSSGTLYEQFF. The CDR3 DNA follows: TGCGCCAGCAGCTCCGGGACACTATATGAGCAGTTCTTC.

CDR3 sequence reads: CASRIDGDLTGELFF. Written as DNA, the CDR3 is TGTGCCAGCAGGATAGACGGAGATTTGACCGGGGAGCTGTTTTTT. The V gene is TRBV2, the J gene TRBJ2-2; D unresolved. Germline-derived CDR1 and CDR2 are SNHLY and FYNNEI. The ends were cut back, 6 bases at V and 5 bases at J, with 16 bases in the middle. This CDR3 is 15 amino acids long.

The chain couples TRBV21-1 to TRBJ2-2. TRBV21-1 is a pseudogene segment. The CDR3 is 15 residues long. CDR3 region: CASSKGPESTGELFF. The CDR3 nucleotides are TGTGCCAGCAGCAAAGGGCCCGAGAGCACCGGGGAGCTGTTTTTT.

J is TRBJ1-2 and V is TRBV4-3; no clear D gene. V shed 0 bases and J shed 0 bases, with 14 bases lying between them. CDR3 length equals 17 residues. Germline lookup yields CDR1 LGHNA and CDR2 YSLEER. The CDR3 nucleotides read TGCGCCAGCAGCCAAGATCCGATTTCGGGGTCTAACTATGGCTACACCTTC. Protein: CASSQDPISGSNYGYTF.

This chain uses TRBV5-1 with TRBJ1-6; D may be TRBD1 (5 bases). Germline-derived CDR1 and CDR2 are SGHRS and YFSETQ. The CDR3 loop spans 13 amino acids. With 2 bases removed from V and 14 bases from J, the gap between germline ends came to 14 bases. Here the CDR3 reads CASSLGEGRALHF. CDR3 nucleotide sequence: TGCGCCAGCAGCTTAGGGGAGGGGAGGGCCCTCCACTTT. Together with reference TRBV5-1 and TRBJ1-6, the CDR3 gives the full variable domain: KAGVTQTPRYLIKTRGQQVTLSCSPISGHRSVSWYQQTPGQGLQFLFEYFSETQRNKGNFPGRFSGRQFSNSRSEMNVSTLELGDSALYLCASSLGEGRALHFGNGTRLTVT.

The chain uses TRBV2 and TRBJ2-7, with D hard to call. This CDR3 has 12 amino acids. V lost 3 bases, J lost 2 bases, and 5 bases lay in between. Germline V gene lookup returns CDR1 SNHLY and CDR2 FYNNEI. This CDR3 is CASSEMAYEQYF. CDR3 DNA: TGTGCCAGCAGTGAGATGGCCTACGAGCAGTACTTC.

The chain recombines TRBV27 with TRBJ1-6; the D gene is possibly TRBD1 (5 bases). Trimming pared 1 base from V and 6 bases from J, leaving 10 bases between. The germline V gene has CDR1 MNHEY and CDR2 SMNVEV (reference sequence). The CDR3 is 15 residues long. CDR3 sequence: CASSLLGATNSPLHF. The CDR3 DNA is TGTGCCAGCAGTTTATTAGGGGCGACTAATTCACCCCTCCACTTT.